The source of this T cell receptor beta chain is a study of blood T cell repertoires in COVID-19 (dated by TCRdb to the early 2020s). Looking at the study overall: Samples from collaborators originated in the United States, Italy and Spain and spanned both the acute and convalescent phases of COVID-19. The repertoires were released in a freely available public database intended as a resource for research on the immune response to SARS-CoV-2. The dataset comprised deeply sampled blood TCRbeta repertoires from subjects exposed to, actively infected with, or recovered from COVID-19. Sample metadata almost always included a de-identified subject ID, COVID-19 status, age in years and sex. The prospective study material was composed of cDNA or gDNA derived from T cells, B-cell-depleted T cells, or PBMCs. Samples were obtained from the ongoing ImmuneRACE study (first 160 participants) and from 1,254 subjects provided by 6 global collaborators. Where available, HLA class I and class II types were obtained from metadata supplied by the sample provider rather than from assay-based typing. Results and caveats for the whole study, not just this receptor: Clinical and demographic metadata were provided uncurated, with the amount varying by source and participant.

This clone was seen only once. The target of this receptor is not known. The sample holds no much larger clone one base away, and base qualities are not on file. CDR1 and CDR2 (MNHEY, SVGAGI) derive from the germline V gene. V drops 0 bases and J drops 4 bases, leaving 12 bases in between. There are 15 amino acids in the CDR3, from cysteine to phenylalanine inclusive. CDR3 DNA only is kept here, 45 bases in frame from base 1. The collaborating institutions used their own protocols to collect whole blood in K2EDTA tubes. For TCRbeta analysis, collaborator samples were shipped as frozen whole blood, as isolated PBMCs, or as DNA extracted from either sample type. The immunoSEQ Assay, a bias-controlled multiplex PCR, was used to amplify TCRbeta CDR3 regions from genomic DNA. The paper's data handling went like this. Within the assay, amplification of reference gene primers was used to estimate how many nucleated cells each sample contained. To quantify the absolute abundance of each unique TCRbeta CDR3 rearrangement, sequence reads were collapsed and filtered. For each sample, productive Simpson clonality was calculated as the square root of Simpson's diversity index over productive rearrangements. TCRdb took over this immuneACCESS table, retaining in-frame rearrangements with V and J assigned. Such tables are incomplete; in checked studies, under half of the missing clones stem from an unresolved V gene, and the remainder is unexplained. V and J calls plus clone size are reproduced from that table; the DNA served to infer D and trimming. This sample holds hundreds of thousands of clones; approximately 90% were observed only once. Approximately 3.3% of the sample rests with the top ten.

The sample taken for sequencing was peripheral blood. This sequence originates from a man aged 18 to 29 with active or convalescent COVID-19. The chain was built from TRBV6-5 and TRBJ1-1; a tentative D match to TRBD1 spans 5 bases. The CDR3 protein sequence reads: CASSYSPIGGTEAFF. In nucleotide form, the sequence is TGTGCCAGCAGTTACTCCCCCATCGGGGGCACTGAAGCTTTCTTT.